This TCR beta chain is from a study of OX40 agonist ivuxolimab in advanced cancers. Looking at the study overall: Dose-escalation patients suffered from hepatocellular carcinoma, melanoma, renal cell or head and neck cancer.

General study points: Antigen targets of the expanded peripheral T cells went undetermined. Relatively little clonal expansion, among the lowest observed, appeared in partial responders at 0.1-3.0 mg/kg.

This table comes from immunoSEQ multiplex PCR, and its TCRdb copy is limited to in-frame clones, with some not included. The sample has around 150,000 clones, approximately 94% seen once; the top ten hold about 0.31%. This clone was observed a few times. The antigen remains undetermined. This CDR3 comprises 16 residues. V shed 3 bases and J 6 bases; nucleotides not matched to a gene: 10. From germline, CDR1 is MDHEN and CDR2 SYDVKM. The sample consisted of CD4+ or CD8+ T cells sorted from blood, taken in a trial of the OX40 agonist ivuxolimab. The sequence came from an adult with an advanced solid tumor such as melanoma, head and neck, liver or kidney cancer. The chain has TRBV28 and TRBJ1-5, with TRBD1 identical over 8 bases. The CDR3 reads CASSFNTDREGQPQHF. CDR3 nucleotide sequence: TGTGCCAGCAGTTTTAACACGGACAGGGAAGGTCAGCCCCAGCATTTT.